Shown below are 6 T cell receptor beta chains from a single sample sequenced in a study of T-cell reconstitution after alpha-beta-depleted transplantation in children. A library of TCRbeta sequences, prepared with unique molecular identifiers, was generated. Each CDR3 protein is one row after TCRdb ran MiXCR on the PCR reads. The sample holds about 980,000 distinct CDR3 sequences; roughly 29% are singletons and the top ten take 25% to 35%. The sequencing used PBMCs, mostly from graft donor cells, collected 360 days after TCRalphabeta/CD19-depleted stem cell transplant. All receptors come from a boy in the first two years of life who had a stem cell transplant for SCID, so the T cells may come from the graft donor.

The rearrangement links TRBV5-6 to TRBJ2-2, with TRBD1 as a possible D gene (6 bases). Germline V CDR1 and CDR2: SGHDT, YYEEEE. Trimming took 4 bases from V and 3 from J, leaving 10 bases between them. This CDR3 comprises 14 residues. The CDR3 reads CASSQGHYTGELFF. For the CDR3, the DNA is TGTGCCAGCAGCCAGGGACATTACACCGGGGAGCTGTTTTTT.

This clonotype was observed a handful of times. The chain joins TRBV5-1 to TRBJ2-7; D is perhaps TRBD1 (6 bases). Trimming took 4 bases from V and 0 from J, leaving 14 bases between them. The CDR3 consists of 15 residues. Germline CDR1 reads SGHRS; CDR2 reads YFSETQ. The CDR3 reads CASSPTGTTSYEQYF. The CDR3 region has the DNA TGCGCCAGCAGCCCGACAGGTACGACCTCCTACGAGCAGTACTTC.

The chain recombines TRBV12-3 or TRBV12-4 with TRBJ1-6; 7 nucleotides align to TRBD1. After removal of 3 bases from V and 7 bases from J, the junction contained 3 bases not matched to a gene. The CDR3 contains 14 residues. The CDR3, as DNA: TGTGCCAGCAGTTTGGGCAGGGGGAATTCACCCCTCCACTTT. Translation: CASSLGRGNSPLHF.

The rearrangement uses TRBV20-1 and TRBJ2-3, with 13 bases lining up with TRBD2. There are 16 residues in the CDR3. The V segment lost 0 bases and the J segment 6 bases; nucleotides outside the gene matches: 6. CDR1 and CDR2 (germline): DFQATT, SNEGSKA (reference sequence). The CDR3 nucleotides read TGCAGTGCTAGAGATCCGACTAGCGGGGGGAGGGATACGCAGTATTTT. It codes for CSARDPTSGGRDTQYF.

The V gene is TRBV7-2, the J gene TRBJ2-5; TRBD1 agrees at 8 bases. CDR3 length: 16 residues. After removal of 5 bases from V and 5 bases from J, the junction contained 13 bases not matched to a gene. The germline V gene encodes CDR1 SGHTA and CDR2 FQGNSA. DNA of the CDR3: TGTGCCAGCAGCCGACAGGGGTCTATTTCAAGGGAGACCCAGTACTTC. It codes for CASSRQGSISRETQYF.

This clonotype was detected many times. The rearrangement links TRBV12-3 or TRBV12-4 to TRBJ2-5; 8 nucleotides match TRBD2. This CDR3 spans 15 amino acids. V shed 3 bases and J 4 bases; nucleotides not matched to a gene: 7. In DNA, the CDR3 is TGTGCCAGCAGTTTGGAGACTAGCGCGATAGAGACCCAGTACTTC. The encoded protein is CASSLETSAIETQYF.